This T cell receptor beta chain is from a study of blood T cell repertoires in COVID-19 (dated by TCRdb to the early 2020s). Notes on the research overall: Samples from collaborators originated in the United States, Italy and Spain and spanned both the acute and convalescent phases of COVID-19. A de-identified subject ID, COVID-19 status, age in years and sex were almost always included in the sample metadata. The samples were drawn from two sources: the first 160 participants of the ongoing ImmuneRACE study, and 1,254 subjects contributed by 6 global collaborators. The prospective study material was composed of cDNA or gDNA derived from T cells, B-cell-depleted T cells, or PBMCs. The repertoires were released in a freely available public database intended as a resource for research on the immune response to SARS-CoV-2. Subjects who had been exposed to COVID-19, were actively infected with it, or had recovered from it provided the deeply sampled blood TCRbeta repertoires that made up the dataset. Where available, HLA class I and class II types were taken from metadata supplied by the sample provider and were not determined by assay-based typing. Overall results and qualifications from the work: The quantity of clinical and demographic metadata differed by source and by participant and was supplied without curation.

With regard to this clone: Its antigen specificity is not known. Base qualities were left out, and no much larger clone turns up one base away.

TCRbeta CDR3 regions were amplified from genomic DNA using the immunoSEQ Assay, a bias-controlled multiplex PCR. Under the source paper's analysis protocol: The number of nucleated cells in each sample was estimated by amplification of reference gene primers within the assay. To quantify the absolute abundance of each unique TCRbeta CDR3 rearrangement, sequence reads were collapsed and filtered. For each sample, productive Simpson clonality was calculated by taking the square root of Simpson's diversity index across productive rearrangements. TCRdb obtained this table from immuneACCESS and retained in-frame rearrangements with V and J assigned. These tables miss some clones; where compared with another copy, unresolved V genes account for less than half of the shortfall, and the remainder is unexplained. V and J calls and clone size are copied from that table; D and trimming were computed from the DNA. This sample has around 110,000 clones in its table, and less than 90% of those were observed once. Under 2.5% of the sample is taken by the ten largest.

For this chain, trimming is 1 base at the V end and 6 bases at the J end, and the number of junction bases without a gene match is 2. CDR1 and CDR2 are drawn from the germline V gene: SGHDT, YYEEEE. From its cysteine to its phenylalanine, the CDR3 spans 13 amino acids. Only the CDR3 DNA stays, 39 bases, in frame from base 1. The collaborating institutions used their own protocols to collect whole blood in K2EDTA tubes. For TCRbeta analysis, collaborator samples were shipped as frozen whole blood, as isolated PBMCs, or as DNA extracted from either sample type. The receptor comes from a man in his thirties or forties with acute or convalescent COVID-19. Sequencing was performed on peripheral blood. In this chain, TRBV5-6 is recombined with TRBJ1-2; the central 8 bases match TRBD1. Here the CDR3 is given as CASSLTGGDGYTF. The DNA sequence follows: TGTGCCAGCAGCTTGACAGGGGGAGATGGCTACACCTTC.